This TCR beta chain is drawn from a study of blood T cell repertoires in COVID-19. At the level of the study: There were acute and convalescent COVID-19 samples, and they came from the United States, Italy and Spain. The cDNA or gDNA used as material had been derived from T cells, B-cell-depleted T cells, or PBMCs.

The germline gives CDR1 SGHTA, CDR2 FQGNSA. The ends lost 4 bases at V and 3 bases at J; junction bases unmatched: 7. The CDR3 sequence is 16 residues long. Profiled with immunoSEQ multiplex PCR; TCRdb holds only in-frame clones, not every one. The data show about 50,000 clones, roughly 87% seen once. This rearrangement joins TRBV7-2 to TRBJ2-2; 8 bases are shared with TRBD1. The sequenced sample consisted of peripheral blood. The TCR originated in a human donor in a cohort sampled during active COVID-19. CDR3 region: CASSSKAGGYTGELFF. The CDR3 region has the DNA TGTGCCAGCAGCTCCAAGGCAGGGGGCTACACCGGGGAGCTGTTTTTT.